This TCR beta chain was observed in a study of tumor-infiltrating lymphocytes in primary liver carcinoma. This CDR3 has 15 residues. After removal of 6 bases from V and 12 bases from J, the junction contained 14 bases not matched to a gene. Germline assignment: CDR1 SGHAT and CDR2 FQNNGV. Turning to this clonotype: Its target is unknown. The CDR3 carries no conserved terminal phenylalanine or tryptophan, so it likely arises from a read error.

The study's findings and limits: Merely some 7-24% of top clones spanned all five tumor regions.

Making TCR beta cDNA involved approximately 510 ng total RNA and a constant-region primer. What produced the TCR beta libraries was three nested multiplex PCR rounds using slightly modified ARM-PCR. Amplification in the first two PCR rounds was performed using TRBV1-TRBV30 forward primers and a C-beta reverse primer for roughly 9 cycles each. TCRdb called the multiplex PCR reads again in MiXCR, with one record for every CDR3 protein. Among roughly 70,000 distinct CDR3 sequences listed, roughly 70% were seen once. Scientists recovered RNA and DNA together from approximately 20-30 mg of unsorted bulk tissue.

This rearrangement joins TRBV11-2 to TRBJ2-1; 10 bases line up with TRBD2. The sequence was collected from a middle-aged man with primary liver carcinoma and hepatitis B virus infection. Sequencing used liver tumor tissue from sampling region 4. Subset meaning: tumor region T4, right-lateral pole. The CDR3 DNA sequence: TGTGCCAGCAGTCCCCAGCGGGAGGGATTGCGTGTGCAGTTCTTA. This translates into CASSPQREGLRVQFL.